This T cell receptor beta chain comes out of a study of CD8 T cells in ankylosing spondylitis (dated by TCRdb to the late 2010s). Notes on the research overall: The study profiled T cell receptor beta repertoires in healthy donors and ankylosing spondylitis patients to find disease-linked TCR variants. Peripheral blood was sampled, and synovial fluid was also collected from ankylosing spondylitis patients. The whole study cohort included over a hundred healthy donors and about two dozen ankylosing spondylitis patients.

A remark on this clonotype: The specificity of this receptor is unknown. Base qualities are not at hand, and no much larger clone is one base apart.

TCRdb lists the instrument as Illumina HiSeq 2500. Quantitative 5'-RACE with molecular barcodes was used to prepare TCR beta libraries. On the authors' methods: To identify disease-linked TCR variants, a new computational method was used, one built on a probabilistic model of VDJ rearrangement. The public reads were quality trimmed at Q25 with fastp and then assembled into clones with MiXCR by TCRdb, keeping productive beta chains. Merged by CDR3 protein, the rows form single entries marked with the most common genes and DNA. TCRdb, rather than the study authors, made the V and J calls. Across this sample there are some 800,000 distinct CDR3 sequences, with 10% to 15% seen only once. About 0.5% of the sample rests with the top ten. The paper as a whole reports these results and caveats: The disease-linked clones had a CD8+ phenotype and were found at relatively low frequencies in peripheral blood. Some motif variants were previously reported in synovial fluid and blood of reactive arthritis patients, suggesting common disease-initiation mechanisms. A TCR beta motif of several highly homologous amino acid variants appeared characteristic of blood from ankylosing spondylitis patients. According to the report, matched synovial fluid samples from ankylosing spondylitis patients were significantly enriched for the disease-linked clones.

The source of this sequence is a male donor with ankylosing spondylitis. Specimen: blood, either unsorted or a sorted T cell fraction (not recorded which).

The DNA sequence is TGTGCCATCAGTGCGGCGGGTTACGAGCAGTACTTC. Translation gives CAISAAGYEQYF. This chain joins TRBV10-3 to TRBJ2-7; possibly the D gene is TRBD2, per 5 matching bases. Taken from the germline V gene, the CDR1 and CDR2 loops are ENHRY and SYGVKD. The CDR3 has 12 amino acids, counting the end cysteine and phenylalanine. Kept here is only the CDR3 DNA, which spans 36 bases and is read in frame from base 1. Relative to germline, V is 4 bases shorter and J is 4 bases shorter, with 8 bases between their ends.